This T cell receptor beta chain was identified during a study of blood T cell repertoires in COVID-19. Study-level background: The analysed material was cDNA or gDNA that came from T cells, B-cell-depleted T cells, or PBMCs.

The method was immunoSEQ multiplex PCR; TCRdb's version includes in-frame clones alone and lacks a portion of them. The data contain roughly 55,000 clones, roughly 80% of them seen just once; the ten biggest clones take up about 8.9%. Germline CDR1 is LGHDT and CDR2 is YNNKEL (reference sequence). This CDR3 spans 12 amino acids. Between the trimmed V and J ends, which lost 5 bases and 8 bases, there was a span of 12 bases. The specimen sequenced was peripheral blood. V usage is TRBV3-1 (or the pseudogene TRBV3-2) and J usage is TRBJ1-2, with D perhaps matching TRBD1 (6 bases). This TCR was sampled from a human donor in a cohort sampled during active COVID-19. CDR3 DNA: TGTGCCAGCAGCGCCTACAGGGCCGGCTACACCTTC. This translates into CASSAYRAGYTF.